The 15 T cell receptor beta chains below come from one sample, sequenced in a study of immune heterogeneity within non-small cell lung tumors. Bulk tumor genomic DNA, 600 to 650 ng per sample, was used as template. Every primary tumor yielded several biopsies, spaced far apart, that were taken during surgery. Their non-small cell lung cancer was newly diagnosed and untreated, and the patients underwent curative surgery. TCR beta CDR3 was amplified by multiplex PCR, first round nine to ten cycles, 32 V and 13 J primers. TCRdb analysed the multiplex PCR reads with MiXCR anew, one entry per CDR3 protein. Of approximately 20,000 distinct CDR3 sequences in the sample, 25% to 30% were seen once. Sequencing was performed on lung tumor tissue. These receptors came from a man in his forties with non-small cell lung cancer.

To note about this clonotype: This could be a read error, since a much larger clone is one nucleotide away. The conserved phenylalanine or tryptophan normally closing the CDR3 is absent here, so this likely arose from a read error. The V gene is TRBV3-1, the J gene TRBJ1-2, with D possibly being TRBD1 (5 bases). Germline V gene data show CDR1 as LGHDT and CDR2 as YNNKEL (reference sequence). CDR3 length equals 12 residues. V lost 3 bases to trimming and J lost 7 bases, with 9 bases between them. The CDR3 nucleotides read TGTGCCAGCAGCCACACAAGGGGTGGCTACACCATC. Translation gives CASSHTRGGYTI.

This clonotype has just a few counts. This may arise from a read error, as a much more abundant clone is one base away. The chain is built from TRBV6-2 or TRBV6-3 and TRBJ2-7; TRBD2 matches 7 bases. This CDR3 comprises 14 residues. With V trimmed by 2 bases and J by 5 bases, 6 bases remained unmatched. Germline V gives CDR1 MNHEY, CDR2 SVGEGT. In DNA, the CDR3 is TGTGCCAGCAGTTACGGCGGGAGTGTAAACGAGCAGTACTTC. Amino acid sequence: CASSYGGSVNEQYF.

This clonotype was seen a few times. The chain carries TRBV14 and TRBJ1-1; D possibly corresponds to TRBD1 (5 bases). This CDR3 contains 17 residues. CDR1 is SGHDN, CDR2 FVKESK, per germline. Trimming removed 2 bases at V and 0 bases at J, with 16 bases between. The CDR3 protein is CASSQTGQRQLNTEAFF. DNA for the CDR3: TGTGCCAGCAGCCAAACTGGACAACGTCAATTGAACACTGAAGCTTTCTTT.

The gene calls are TRBV18 and TRBJ1-1; D uncertain. Germline V CDR1 and CDR2: KGHSH, LQKENI. This CDR3 has 13 amino acids. Trimming removed 3 bases at V and 5 bases at J, with 10 bases between. CDR3 in DNA: TGTGCCAGCTCACCTGAATTCGTGACTGAAGCTTTCTTT. Protein sequence: CASSPEFVTEAFF.

A note on this clonotype: With a much larger clone just one base away, this may be a read error. The rearrangement links TRBV9 to TRBJ2-1, with 8 bases fitting TRBD2. The CDR3 is 15 amino acids. In germline, CDR1 is SGDLS, CDR2 YYNGEE. CDR3 DNA: TGTGCCAGCAGCCCAAGAAGCGGGAGTAACAATGAGCAGTTATTC. It is translated as CASSPRSGSNNEQLF.

Turning to this clonotype: Since a much larger clone is just one base distant, this may be a read error. The CDR3 loop reads CASSLGSQWTEQFF. CDR3 nucleotides: TGTGCCAGCAGCTTAGGGTCACAGTGGACTGAGCAGTTCTTC. The chain is built from TRBV11-3 and TRBJ2-1; D unresolved. In germline, CDR1 is SGHNT, CDR2 YENEEA. The CDR3 totals 14 residues. V gave up 1 base and J gave up 9 bases, with 13 bases separating them.

The chain has TRBV7-9 and TRBJ2-7, with 9 bases matching TRBD1. The CDR3 consists of 15 residues. CDR1 and CDR2 (germline): SEHNR, FQNEAQ (reference sequence). V lost 5 bases to trimming and J lost 4 bases; unmatched junction nucleotides: 9. The CDR3 bases are TGTGCCAGCAGCCACCGGGACAGGGATACGTACGAGCAGTACTTC. It yields the protein CASSHRDRDTYEQYF.

This clonotype came up a few times. This chain joins TRBV20-1 and TRBJ1-5, with TRBD1 identical over 8 bases. Germline CDR1 DFQATT, CDR2 SNEGSKA (reference sequence). V lost 1 base to trimming and J lost 0 bases; unmatched junction nucleotides: 14. The CDR3 has 19 amino acids. The CDR3 loop reads CSARGIPDRGLSSNQPQHF. CDR3 sequence (DNA): TGCAGTGCTAGAGGGATTCCCGACAGGGGACTATCTAGCAATCAGCCCCAGCATTTT.

For this clonotype: This clone may be a read error of a much larger clone one base away. The chain carries TRBV12-3 or TRBV12-4 and TRBJ1-5; weak D call: TRBD1 (6 bases). This CDR3 is built from 15 residues. The CDR3 DNA reads TGTGACAGCAGTCCAGGGGTCGGTGGCAATCAGCCCCAGCATTTT. This gives the protein CDSSPGVGGNQPQHF.

A word on this clonotype: This may be a read error, as it is one base from a much larger clone. The gene calls are TRBV5-1 and TRBJ2-2; either TRBD1 or TRBD2 may fit D (6 bases each). CDR3 length: 16 amino acids. Germline-derived CDR1 and CDR2 are SGHRS and YFSETQ. Trimming shortened V by 0 bases and J by 5 bases, and 14 bases separated the two germline ends. For the CDR3, the DNA is TGCGCCAGCAGCTTGGGGGGCAGGGGAGGAACCGGGGAGCTGTTTTTT. Translating it yields CASSLGGRGGTGELFF.

A note on this clonotype: This may come from a read error, since a much larger clone is one base off. The chain combines TRBV29-1 with TRBJ2-3; D assignment may be TRBD1 or TRBD2 (6 bases each). V gave up 0 bases and J gave up 6 bases, with 19 bases separating them. CDR1 and CDR2 (germline): SQVTM, ANQGSEA. The CDR3 loop spans 16 amino acids. The CDR3 DNA is TGCAGCGTTGAAGATCTTTCGGGGGTGGGGGCGGATACGCAGTATTTT. This encodes CSVEDLSGVGADTQYF.

This clonotype was picked up many times. CDR3 protein: CSVRGPGNTIYF. CDR3 DNA: TGCAGCGTCAGGGGCCCTGGAAACACCATATATTTT. The rearrangement uses TRBV29-1 and TRBJ1-3, with D possibly being TRBD1 (6 bases). This CDR3 has 12 residues. V was trimmed by 6 bases and J by 2 bases, leaving 8 bases between them. Germline CDR1 is SQVTM and CDR2 is ANQGSEA.

This clonotype was recorded at least ten times. V usage is TRBV6-1 and J usage is TRBJ1-4; D is unclear. Germline V lookup: CDR1 MNHNS, CDR2 SASEGT. This CDR3 comprises 15 residues. The ends were cut back, 7 bases at V and 6 bases at J, with 18 bases in the middle. This CDR3 is CASKRVGVRDEKLFF. The DNA for the CDR3 is TGTGCCAGCAAGCGGGTTGGCGTGAGGGATGAAAAACTGTTTTTT.

This clonotype has a count of ten or more. The chain employs TRBV30 and TRBJ1-2; the D is unclear. Germline CDR1 is GTSNPN and CDR2 is SVGIG (reference sequence). V was shortened by 4 bases and J by 6 bases, with 15 bases between the two germline ends. The length of the CDR3 is 13 residues. The CDR3 sequence is CAWKMIQEDGYTF. The CDR3 nucleotides read TGTGCCTGGAAAATGATCCAGGAGGATGGCTACACCTTC.

The sample holds many counts of this clonotype. The gene calls are TRBV7-8 and TRBJ2-7; 9 bases are shared with TRBD1. Per germline, CDR1 SGHVS and CDR2 FQNEAQ. CDR3 length equals 15 residues. With V trimmed by 5 bases and J by 2 bases, 7 bases remained unmatched. CDR3 sequence reads: CASSRPGTGTYEQYF. The CDR3 nucleotides read TGTGCCAGCAGCCGACCCGGGACAGGGACCTACGAGCAGTACTTC.